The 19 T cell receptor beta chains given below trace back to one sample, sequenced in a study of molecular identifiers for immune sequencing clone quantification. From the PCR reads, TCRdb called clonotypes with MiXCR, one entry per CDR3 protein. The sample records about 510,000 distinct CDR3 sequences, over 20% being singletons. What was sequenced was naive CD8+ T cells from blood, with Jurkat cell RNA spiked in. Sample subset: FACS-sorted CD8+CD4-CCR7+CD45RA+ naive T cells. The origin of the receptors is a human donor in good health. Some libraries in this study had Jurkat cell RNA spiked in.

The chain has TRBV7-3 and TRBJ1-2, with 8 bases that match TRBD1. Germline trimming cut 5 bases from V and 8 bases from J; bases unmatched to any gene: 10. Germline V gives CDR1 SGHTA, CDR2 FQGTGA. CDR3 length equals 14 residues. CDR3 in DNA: TGTGCCAGCAGCCAGACAGGGGCTGTAGAGGGCTACACCTTC. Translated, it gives CASSQTGAVEGYTF.

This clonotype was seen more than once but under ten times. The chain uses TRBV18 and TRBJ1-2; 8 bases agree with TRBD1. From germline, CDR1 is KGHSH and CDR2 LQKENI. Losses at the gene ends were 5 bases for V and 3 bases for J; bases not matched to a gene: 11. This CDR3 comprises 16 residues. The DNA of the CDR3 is TGTGCCAGCTCAATCAGGACACAGGGGGTAGACTATGGCTACACCTTC. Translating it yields CASSIRTQGVDYGYTF. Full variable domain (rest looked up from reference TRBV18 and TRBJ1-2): NAGVMQNPRHLVRRRGQEARLRCSPMKGHSHVYWYRQLPEEGLKFMVYLQKENIIDESGMPKERFSAEFPKEGPSILRIQQVVRGDSAAYFCASSIRTQGVDYGYTFGSGTRLTVV.

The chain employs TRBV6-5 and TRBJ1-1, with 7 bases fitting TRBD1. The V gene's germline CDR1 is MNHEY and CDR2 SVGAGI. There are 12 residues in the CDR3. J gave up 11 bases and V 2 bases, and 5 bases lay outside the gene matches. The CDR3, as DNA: TGTGCCAGCAGTTACAAGACAGGGTCGGCTTTCTTT. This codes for CASSYKTGSAFF.

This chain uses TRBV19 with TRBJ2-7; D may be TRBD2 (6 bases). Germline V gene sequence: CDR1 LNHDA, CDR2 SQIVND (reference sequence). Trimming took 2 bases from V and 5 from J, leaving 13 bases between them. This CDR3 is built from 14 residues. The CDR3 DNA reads TGTGCCAGTAGTATAAGCCCGGGGGTCCACGAGCAGTACTTC. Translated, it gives CASSISPGVHEQYF.

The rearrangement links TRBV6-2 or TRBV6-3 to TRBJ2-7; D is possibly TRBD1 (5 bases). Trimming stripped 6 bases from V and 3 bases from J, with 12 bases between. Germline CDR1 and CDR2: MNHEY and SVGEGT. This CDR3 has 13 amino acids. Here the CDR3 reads CASSRPQDYEQYF. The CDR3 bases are TGTGCCAGCAGCCGTCCACAGGACTACGAGCAGTACTTC.

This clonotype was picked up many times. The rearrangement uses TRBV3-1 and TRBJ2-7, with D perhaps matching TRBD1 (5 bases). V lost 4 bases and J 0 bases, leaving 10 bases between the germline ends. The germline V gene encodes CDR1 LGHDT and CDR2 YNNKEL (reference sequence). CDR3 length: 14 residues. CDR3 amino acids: CASSPDTDSYEQYF. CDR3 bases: TGTGCCAGCAGCCCGGACACCGACTCCTACGAGCAGTACTTC.

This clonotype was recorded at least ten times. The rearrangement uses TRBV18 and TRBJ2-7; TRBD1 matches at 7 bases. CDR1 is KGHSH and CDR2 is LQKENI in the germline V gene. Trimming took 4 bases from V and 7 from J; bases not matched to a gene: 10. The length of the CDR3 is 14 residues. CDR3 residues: CASSLAQGDWEQYF. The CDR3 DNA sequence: TGTGCCAGCTCACTAGCGCAGGGGGATTGGGAGCAGTACTTC.

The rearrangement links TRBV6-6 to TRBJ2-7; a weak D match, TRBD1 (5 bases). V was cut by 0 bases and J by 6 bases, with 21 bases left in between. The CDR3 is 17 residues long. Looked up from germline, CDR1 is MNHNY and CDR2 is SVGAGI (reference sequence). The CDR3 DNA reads TGTGCCAGCAGTTACTCGGGGCCCATCTCCACCCAGCGCGAGCAGTACTTC. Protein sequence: CASSYSGPISTQREQYF.

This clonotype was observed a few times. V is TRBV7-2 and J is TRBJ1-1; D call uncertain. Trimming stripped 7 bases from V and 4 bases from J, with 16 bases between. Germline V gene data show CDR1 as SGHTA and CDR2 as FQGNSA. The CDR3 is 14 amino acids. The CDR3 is CASNSEGWITEAFF. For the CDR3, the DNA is TGTGCCAGCAACAGCGAGGGTTGGATCACTGAAGCTTTCTTT.

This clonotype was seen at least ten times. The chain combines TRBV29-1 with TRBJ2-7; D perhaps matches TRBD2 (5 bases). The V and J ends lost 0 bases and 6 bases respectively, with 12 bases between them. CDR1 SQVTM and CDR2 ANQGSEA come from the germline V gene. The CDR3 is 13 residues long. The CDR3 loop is CSVEDVLGAEQYF. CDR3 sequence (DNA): TGCAGCGTTGAAGATGTTCTGGGAGCCGAGCAGTACTTC.

The CDR3 loop is CSARDVGLATLVAEQYF. CDR3 nucleotides: TGCAGTGCTAGAGATGTAGGACTAGCTACCCTAGTAGCCGAGCAGTACTTC. The chain uses TRBV20-1 and TRBJ2-7, with 8 bases fitting TRBD2. Unmatched junction bases numbered 16, after V lost 0 bases and J lost 6 bases. CDR3 size: 17 residues. The germline gives CDR1 DFQATT, CDR2 SNEGSKA (reference sequence).

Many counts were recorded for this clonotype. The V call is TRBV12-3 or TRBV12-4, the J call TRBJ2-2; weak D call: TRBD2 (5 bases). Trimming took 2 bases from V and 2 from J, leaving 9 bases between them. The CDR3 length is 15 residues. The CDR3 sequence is CASSLRTYNTGELFF. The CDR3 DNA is TGTGCCAGCAGTTTACGGACTTATAACACCGGGGAGCTGTTTTTT.

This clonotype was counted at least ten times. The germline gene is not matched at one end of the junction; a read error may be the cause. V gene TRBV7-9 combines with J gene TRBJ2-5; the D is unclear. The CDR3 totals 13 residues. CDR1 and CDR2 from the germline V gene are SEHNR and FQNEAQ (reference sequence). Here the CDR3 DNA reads TGCGCCAGCAGCTTGGAAAACCAAGAGACCCAGTACTTC. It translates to CASSLENQETQYF.

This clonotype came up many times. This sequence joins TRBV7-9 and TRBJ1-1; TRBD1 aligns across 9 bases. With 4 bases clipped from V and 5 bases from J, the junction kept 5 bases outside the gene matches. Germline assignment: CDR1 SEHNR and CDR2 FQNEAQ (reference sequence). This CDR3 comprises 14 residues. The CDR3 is CASSSTGGWTEAFF. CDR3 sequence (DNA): TGTGCCAGCAGCTCGACAGGGGGTTGGACTGAAGCTTTCTTT.

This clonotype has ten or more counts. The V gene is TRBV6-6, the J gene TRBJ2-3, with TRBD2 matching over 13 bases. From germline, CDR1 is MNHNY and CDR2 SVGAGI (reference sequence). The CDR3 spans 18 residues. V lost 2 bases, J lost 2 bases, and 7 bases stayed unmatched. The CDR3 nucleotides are TGTGCCAGCAGTTACACGACCGGGACTAGCGGGGACACAGATACGCAGTATTTT. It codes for CASSYTTGTSGDTDTQYF.

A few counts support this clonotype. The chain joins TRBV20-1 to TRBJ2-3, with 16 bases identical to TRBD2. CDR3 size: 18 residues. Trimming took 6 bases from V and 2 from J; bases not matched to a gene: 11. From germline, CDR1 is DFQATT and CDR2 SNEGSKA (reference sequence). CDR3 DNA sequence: TGCAGTGCACCCGCTGGGACTAGCGGGGGGGATGACACAGATACGCAGTATTTT. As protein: CSAPAGTSGGDDTDTQYF.

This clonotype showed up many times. The CDR3 loop is CASSFRLAGGPGTQYF. The CDR3 coding sequence is TGTGCCAGCAGCTTCCGACTAGCGGGAGGGCCAGGGACCCAGTACTTC. The gene calls are TRBV13 and TRBJ2-5; 14 bases are shared with TRBD2. Germline V gene sequence: CDR1 PRHDT, CDR2 FYEKMQ (reference sequence). The CDR3 runs to 16 residues. Trimming at V came to 3 bases and at J to 7 bases, leaving 7 bases not matched to a gene. Using reference TRBV13 and TRBJ2-5 for the parts outside the CDR3, the full variable domain is AAGVIQSPRHLIKEKRETATLKCYPIPRHDTVYWYQQGPGQDPQFLISFYEKMQSDKGSIPDRFSAQQFSDYHSELNMSSLELGDSALYFCASSFRLAGGPGTQYFGPGTRLLVL.

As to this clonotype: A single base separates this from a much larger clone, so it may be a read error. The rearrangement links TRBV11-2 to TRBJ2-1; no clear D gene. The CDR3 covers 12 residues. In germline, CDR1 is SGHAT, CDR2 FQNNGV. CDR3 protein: CASSPLYSEQFF. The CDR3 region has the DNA TGTGCCAGCAGCCCACTTTACAGTGAGCAGTTCTTC.

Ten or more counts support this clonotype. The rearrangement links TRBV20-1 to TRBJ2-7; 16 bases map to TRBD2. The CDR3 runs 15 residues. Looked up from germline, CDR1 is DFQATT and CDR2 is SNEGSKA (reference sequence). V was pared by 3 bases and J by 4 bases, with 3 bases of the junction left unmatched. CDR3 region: CSARGLAGGWYEQYF. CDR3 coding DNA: TGCAGTGCTAGGGGACTAGCGGGAGGGTGGTACGAGCAGTACTTC.